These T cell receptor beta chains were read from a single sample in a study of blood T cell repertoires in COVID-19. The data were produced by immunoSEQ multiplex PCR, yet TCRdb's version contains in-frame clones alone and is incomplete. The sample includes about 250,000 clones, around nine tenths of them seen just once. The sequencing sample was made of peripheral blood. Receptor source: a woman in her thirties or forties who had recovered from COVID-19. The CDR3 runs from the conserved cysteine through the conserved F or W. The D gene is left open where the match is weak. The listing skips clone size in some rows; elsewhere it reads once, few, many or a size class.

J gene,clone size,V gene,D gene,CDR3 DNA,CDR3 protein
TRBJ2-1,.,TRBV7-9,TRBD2,TGTGCCAGCAGCTTAGCTGGGGGACTAGCTACGGGAAGGGTAAATGAGCAGTTCTTC,CASSLAGGLATGRVNEQFF
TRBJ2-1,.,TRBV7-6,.,TGTGCCAGCAGCCCACCAACTAGCACAAACTACAATGAGCAGTTCTTC,CASSPPTSTNYNEQFF
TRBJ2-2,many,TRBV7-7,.,TGTGCTAGCAGCTCGCGGGAACAGGGGAATCTCGGGGAGCTGTTTTTT,CASSSREQGNLGELFF
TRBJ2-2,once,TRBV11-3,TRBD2,TGTGCCAGCAGCTTAGCGGGAGGAAGACCCGGGGAGCTGTTTTTT,CASSLAGGRPGELFF
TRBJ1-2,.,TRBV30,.,TGTGCCTGGAGTCCTAGGGGCCGAGATGGCTACACCTTC,CAWSPRGRDGYTF
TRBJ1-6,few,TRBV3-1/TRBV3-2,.,TGTGCCAGCAGCCAAGGACAGGCACCCCTCCACTTT,CASSQGQAPLHF
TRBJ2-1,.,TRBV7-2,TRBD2,TGTGCCAGCAGCGTCTCGACTAGCGGATCCTACAATGAGCAGTTCTTC,CASSVSTSGSYNEQFF
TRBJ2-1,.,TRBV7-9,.,TGTGCCAGCAGCCTATCTCAAAGCACCTACAATGAGCAGTTCTTC,CASSLSQSTYNEQFF
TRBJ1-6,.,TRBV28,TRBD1,TGTGCCAGCAGCCCCGACAGGGTCCTTCTCAGCTCCTATAATTCACCCCTCCACTTT,CASSPDRVLLSSYNSPLHF
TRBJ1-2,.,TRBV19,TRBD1,TGTGCCAGTAGTACGCGGCGGGACAGCTATGGCTACACCTTC,CASSTRRDSYGYTF
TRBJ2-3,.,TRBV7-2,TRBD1,TGTGCCAGCAGTTCGCGGCGGACAGGGCGGGCAGATACGCAGTATTTT,CASSSRRTGRADTQYF
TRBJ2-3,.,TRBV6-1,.,TGTGCCAGCAGTGATAGCGGCCACGCGGATACGCAGTATTTT,CASSDSGHADTQYF
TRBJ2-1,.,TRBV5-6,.,TGTGCCAGCAGCTCACAGGTATACAATGAGCAGTTCTTC,CASSSQVYNEQFF
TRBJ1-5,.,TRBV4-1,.,TGCGCCAGCAGCCAATCGGAGGCTCAGCCCCAGCATTTT,CASSQSEAQPQHF
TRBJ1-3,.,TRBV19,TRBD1,TGTGCCAGCGTCTGGACAGGGGTCCCTGGAAACACCATATATTTT,CASVWTGVPGNTIYF
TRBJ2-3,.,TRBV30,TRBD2,TGTGCCTGGAAAAGGTCGGGAGGGCCGGGAGATACGCAGTATTTT,CAWKRSGGPGDTQYF
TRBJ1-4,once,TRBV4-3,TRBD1,TGCGCCAGCAGCCAAAGGACAGGCTTGGTGAATGAAAAACTGTTTTTT,CASSQRTGLVNEKLFF
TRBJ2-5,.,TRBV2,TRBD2,TGTGCCAGCAGGCTTTTAGGAACTAGCGGCCAAGAGACCCAGTACTTC,CASRLLGTSGQETQYF
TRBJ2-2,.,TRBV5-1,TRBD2,TGCGCCAGCAGCTCGGGACTAGCGGGGATAAAGAACACCGGGGAGCTGTTTTTT,CASSSGLAGIKNTGELFF
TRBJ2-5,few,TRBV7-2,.,TGTGCCAGCAGCTCTCAGGGTTACCAAGAGACCCAGTACTTC,CASSSQGYQETQYF
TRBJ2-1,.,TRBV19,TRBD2,TGTGCCAGTAGTGTCCCCCAGGGACTAGCGGACAATGAGCAGTTCTTC,CASSVPQGLADNEQFF
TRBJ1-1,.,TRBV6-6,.,TGTGCCAGCAGCCTAACAGGGAAAGAAGCTTTCTTT,CASSLTGKEAFF
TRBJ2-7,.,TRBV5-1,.,TGCGCCAGCAGCTTGGACGGAGGGCCCTACGAGCAGTACTTC,CASSLDGGPYEQYF
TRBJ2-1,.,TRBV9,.,TGTGCCAGCAGCGCCCTCACGAACCCCGGGAGAGATGAGCAGTTCTTC,CASSALTNPGRDEQFF
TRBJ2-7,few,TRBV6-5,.,TGTGCCAGCAGCCCCAGAGGCGGGGGCAACTACGAGCAGTACTTC,CASSPRGGGNYEQYF
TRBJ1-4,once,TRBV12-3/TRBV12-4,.,TGTGCCAGCAGATCTGGTAGCCGAGAAAAACTGTTTTTT,CASRSGSREKLFF
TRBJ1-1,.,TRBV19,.,TGTGCCAGTAGTATAGAGGACAGTATTAACACTGAAGCTTTCTTT,CASSIEDSINTEAFF
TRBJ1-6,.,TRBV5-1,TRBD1,TGCGCCAGCAGCTTCCCAGACAGGGGGTCACCCCTCCACTTT,CASSFPDRGSPLHF
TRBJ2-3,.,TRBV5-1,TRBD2,TGCGCCAGCAGCTCAGGGACTAGCGGGGGAGATACGCAGTATTTT,CASSSGTSGGDTQYF
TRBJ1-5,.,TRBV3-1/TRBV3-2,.,TGTGCCAGCAGCCGTTCTTTTAGCCCGGTGGCCCAGCATTTT,CASSRSFSPVAQHF
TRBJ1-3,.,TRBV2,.,TGTGCCAGCAGATGGTATGGGGGGACCTCTGGAAACACCATATATTTT,CASRWYGGTSGNTIYF
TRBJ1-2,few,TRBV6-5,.,TGTGCCAGCAGTTACTCTGCCTTTTCTAGTGTCTATGGCTACACCTTC,CASSYSAFSSVYGYTF
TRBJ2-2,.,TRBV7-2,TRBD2,TGTGCCAGCAGCTTAGGGACTAGCCCCACCGGGGAGCTGTTTTTT,CASSLGTSPTGELFF
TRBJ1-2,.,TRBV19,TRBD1,TGTGCCAGTACTCCGACAGGGGGCAATGGCTACACCTTC,CASTPTGGNGYTF